A selection of T cell receptor beta chains follows, all from one sample in a study of T cell repertoires in cytomegalovirus infection. TCRdb re-derived calls from the reads in MiXCR, one entry per CDR3 protein. The sample includes approximately 470,000 distinct CDR3 sequences, under 55% of them seen just once. Their antigen targets remain unknown. This sample comprised cultured PBMCs, obtained from culture after CMV antigen stimulation. All receptors come from a human donor in good health (CMV status not recorded). Some clones in this sample may be carry-over from other donors' samples. Both conserved end residues are part of each CDR3. The D gene is left open where the match is weak. Clone sizes are given selectively: once, few, many, or a class where the clone is expanded.

V gene: TRBV20-1
D gene: TRBD2
clone size: -
J gene: TRBJ2-7
CDR3 DNA: TGCAGTGCTAGAGATGGCCGACTAGCGGGGGTTTCCGAGCAGTACTTC
CDR3 protein: CSARDGRLAGVSEQYF

V gene: TRBV7-2
D gene: -
clone size: few
J gene: TRBJ2-7
CDR3 DNA: TGTGCCAGCAGCTTATCTCGGTCGGCGATCTACGAGCAGTACTTC
CDR3 protein: CASSLSRSAIYEQYF

V gene: TRBV7-2
D gene: -
clone size: few
J gene: TRBJ2-1
CDR3 DNA: TGTGCCAGCAGCTTAACCCCCCCGGGAGAGATGGGTGAGCAGTTCTTC
CDR3 protein: CASSLTPPGEMGEQFF

V gene: TRBV12-3/TRBV12-4
D gene: TRBD1
clone size: -
J gene: TRBJ1-1
CDR3 DNA: TGTGCCAGCAAAGGGACAGGGAGTTCGGGCACTGAAGCTTTCTTT
CDR3 protein: CASKGTGSSGTEAFF

V gene: TRBV7-2
D gene: TRBD1
clone size: few
J gene: TRBJ1-1
CDR3 DNA: TGTGCCAGCAGCCCGACAGGGGCCATGAACACTGAAGCTTTCTTT
CDR3 protein: CASSPTGAMNTEAFF

V gene: TRBV20-1
D gene: TRBD1
clone size: -
J gene: TRBJ1-5
CDR3 DNA: TGCAGTGCTACAGCCGGGACAGGGGGCCTTAATAGCAATCAGCCCCAGCATTTT
CDR3 protein: CSATAGTGGLNSNQPQHF

V gene: TRBV18
D gene: -
clone size: -
J gene: TRBJ2-3
CDR3 DNA: TGTGCCAGCTCACCTAGGAGCGGAAGCACAGATACGCAGTATTTT
CDR3 protein: CASSPRSGSTDTQYF

V gene: TRBV20-1
D gene: -
clone size: -
J gene: TRBJ1-2
CDR3 DNA: TGCAGTGCTGGCCGTCGGGGCCCTAACTATGGCTACACCTTC
CDR3 protein: CSAGRRGPNYGYTF

V gene: TRBV20-1
D gene: TRBD2
clone size: -
J gene: TRBJ2-3
CDR3 DNA: TGCAGTGCCGATCCCCAGACTAGCGGCACAGATACGCAGTATTTT
CDR3 protein: CSADPQTSGTDTQYF

V gene: TRBV12-3/TRBV12-4
D gene: -
clone size: few
J gene: TRBJ2-7
CDR3 DNA: TGTGCCAGCAGTCCCTGGGGGAGCTCCTACGAGCAGTACTTC
CDR3 protein: CASSPWGSSYEQYF

V gene: TRBV12-3/TRBV12-4
D gene: -
clone size: -
J gene: TRBJ1-2
CDR3 DNA: TGTGCCAGCAGTTTAAACTTATATGGCTACACCTTC
CDR3 protein: CASSLNLYGYTF

V gene: TRBV6-6
D gene: TRBD2
clone size: -
J gene: TRBJ2-5
CDR3 DNA: TGTGCCAGCAGCCGAGGACTAGCGGGTGCCCAAGAGACCCAGTACTTC
CDR3 protein: CASSRGLAGAQETQYF

V gene: TRBV2
D gene: -
clone size: once
J gene: TRBJ1-3
CDR3 DNA: TGTGCCAGCAGTGACAGCAACTCTGGAAACACCATATATTTT
CDR3 protein: CASSDSNSGNTIYF

V gene: TRBV6-6
D gene: TRBD2
clone size: few
J gene: TRBJ2-3
CDR3 DNA: TGTGCCAGCAGTTACAGCGGGAGCCCCACAGATACGCAGTATTTT
CDR3 protein: CASSYSGSPTDTQYF

V gene: TRBV12-3/TRBV12-4
D gene: -
clone size: -
J gene: TRBJ2-3
CDR3 DNA: TGTGCCAGTGGTCCCGGAGCTACTAGCACAGATACGCAGTATTTT
CDR3 protein: CASGPGATSTDTQYF

V gene: TRBV6-2/TRBV6-3
D gene: TRBD2
clone size: -
J gene: TRBJ2-7
CDR3 DNA: TGTGCCAGCAGTTATATTGGTACGGCGGGAGAGGTCCCGTACTCCTACGAGCAGTACTTC
CDR3 protein: CASSYIGTAGEVPYSYEQYF

V gene: TRBV6-1
D gene: -
clone size: -
J gene: TRBJ1-2
CDR3 DNA: TGTGCCAGCAGCCCTGGCCCGTCGGGAGGCTACACCTTC
CDR3 protein: CASSPGPSGGYTF

V gene: TRBV6-4
D gene: -
clone size: once
J gene: TRBJ2-1
CDR3 DNA: TGTGCCAGCAGTGAGGCCTTCAGCAATGAGCAGTTCTTC
CDR3 protein: CASSEAFSNEQFF

V gene: TRBV7-8
D gene: -
clone size: -
J gene: TRBJ2-4
CDR3 DNA: TGTGCCAGCAGCCCTACGGGGGCAGGGCTAGCCAAAAACATTCAGTACTTC
CDR3 protein: CASSPTGAGLAKNIQYF

V gene: TRBV7-9
D gene: -
clone size: -
J gene: TRBJ1-5
CDR3 DNA: TGTGCCAGCAGCTTAGGTGGGCCTCTTCCTGGCCATCAGCCCCAGCATTTT
CDR3 protein: CASSLGGPLPGHQPQHF

V gene: TRBV6-8
D gene: -
clone size: -
J gene: TRBJ1-3
CDR3 DNA: TGTGCCAGCAGGAGAGGGGGGTACTCTGGAAACACCATATATTTT
CDR3 protein: CASRRGGYSGNTIYF

V gene: TRBV7-2
D gene: TRBD2
clone size: -
J gene: TRBJ2-5
CDR3 DNA: TGTGCCAGCAGCTTAATCCTTGGACTAGCGGGAGCGGAGGAGACCCAGTACTTC
CDR3 protein: CASSLILGLAGAEETQYF

V gene: TRBV7-9
D gene: -
clone size: -
J gene: TRBJ2-4
CDR3 DNA: TGTGCCAGCACCTTGCAAGGGCTAGCCAAAAACATTCAGTACTTC
CDR3 protein: CASTLQGLAKNIQYF

V gene: TRBV7-9
D gene: -
clone size: few
J gene: TRBJ1-2
CDR3 DNA: TGTGCCAGCAGCTTATCTAGCGGACAATGGATGCGGGGCTACACCTTC
CDR3 protein: CASSLSSGQWMRGYTF

V gene: TRBV6-6
D gene: -
clone size: -
J gene: TRBJ1-1
CDR3 DNA: TGTGCCAGCAGTGAGAGACTGAGCACGGTGGCTGAAGCTTTCTTT
CDR3 protein: CASSERLSTVAEAFF

V gene: TRBV7-2
D gene: -
clone size: many
J gene: TRBJ2-1
CDR3 DNA: TGTGCCAGCAGCTTAGGGCGTCCAGGGACCAATGAGCAGTTCTTC
CDR3 protein: CASSLGRPGTNEQFF

V gene: TRBV5-5
D gene: -
clone size: -
J gene: TRBJ2-5
CDR3 DNA: TGTGCCAGCAGCTGGAGAACTGCCCAAGAGACCCAGTACTTC
CDR3 protein: CASSWRTAQETQYF

V gene: TRBV7-2
D gene: -
clone size: -
J gene: TRBJ2-5
CDR3 DNA: TGTGCCAGCAGCCCCCGGGACTGGTACCAAGAGACCCAGTACTTC
CDR3 protein: CASSPRDWYQETQYF

V gene: TRBV7-9
D gene: TRBD2
clone size: few
J gene: TRBJ2-1
CDR3 DNA: TGTGCCAGCAGCCCGACTAGCGGGAGGGCCAGGAATGAGCAGTTCTTC
CDR3 protein: CASSPTSGRARNEQFF

V gene: TRBV7-6
D gene: -
clone size: few
J gene: TRBJ1-1
CDR3 DNA: TGTGCCAGCAGCCTAGGACCGAACCGGAACACTGAAGCTTTCTTT
CDR3 protein: CASSLGPNRNTEAFF

V gene: TRBV7-6
D gene: -
clone size: -
J gene: TRBJ1-4
CDR3 DNA: TGTGCCAGCAGTACAGGGTTTGCTAATGAAAAACTGTTTTTT
CDR3 protein: CASSTGFANEKLFF

V gene: TRBV6-6
D gene: TRBD2
clone size: -
J gene: TRBJ2-1
CDR3 DNA: TGTGCCAGCAGAACCGGGACTAGCGGCGGTGAGCAGTTCTTC
CDR3 protein: CASRTGTSGGEQFF

V gene: TRBV7-9
D gene: TRBD2
clone size: few
J gene: TRBJ2-1
CDR3 DNA: TGTGCCAGCAGCTTAGGAGCGGCGGGAGGATTTGGTAGTGAGCAGTTCTTC
CDR3 protein: CASSLGAAGGFGSEQFF

V gene: TRBV15
D gene: TRBD2
clone size: -
J gene: TRBJ2-2
CDR3 DNA: TGTGCCACCAGCAGAGATTTACTAGCGGAGAACACCGGGGAGCTGTTTTTT
CDR3 protein: CATSRDLLAENTGELFF

V gene: TRBV7-2
D gene: -
clone size: few
J gene: TRBJ2-2
CDR3 DNA: TGTGCCAGCAGCTCAGGAAGGGTGGGAGGGGAGCTGTTTTTT
CDR3 protein: CASSSGRVGGELFF

V gene: TRBV6-2/TRBV6-3
D gene: -
clone size: few
J gene: TRBJ2-1
CDR3 DNA: TGTGCCAGCAGTTTATTAGAGGGTTTCAGAGAGCAGTTCTTC
CDR3 protein: CASSLLEGFREQFF

V gene: TRBV12-3/TRBV12-4
D gene: -
clone size: -
J gene: TRBJ2-3
CDR3 DNA: TGTGCCAGCACATTACAAAGCACAGATACGCAGTATTTT
CDR3 protein: CASTLQSTDTQYF

V gene: TRBV7-8
D gene: -
clone size: -
J gene: TRBJ2-3
CDR3 DNA: TGTGCCAGCAGCTTGGACGCAGATACGCAGTATTTT
CDR3 protein: CASSLDADTQYF

V gene: TRBV7-2
D gene: -
clone size: -
J gene: TRBJ2-1
CDR3 DNA: TGTGCCAGCAGCTTAATAGGGCTGAATGAGCAGTTCTTC
CDR3 protein: CASSLIGLNEQFF

V gene: TRBV7-4
D gene: -
clone size: -
J gene: TRBJ1-5
CDR3 DNA: TGTGCCAGCAGCTTAGGCATTTACAATCAGCCCCAGCATTTT
CDR3 protein: CASSLGIYNQPQHF

V gene: TRBV7-2
D gene: -
clone size: -
J gene: TRBJ1-4
CDR3 DNA: TGTGCCAGCAGCTTATCTTTTGGGTCGGGTCGCGGAAAACTGTTTTTT
CDR3 protein: CASSLSFGSGRGKLFF

V gene: TRBV7-6
D gene: TRBD2
clone size: -
J gene: TRBJ2-1
CDR3 DNA: TGTGCCAGCAGCTTAGAGGCGGGGGGCTCCTACAATGAGCAGTTCTTC
CDR3 protein: CASSLEAGGSYNEQFF

V gene: TRBV7-2
D gene: TRBD2
clone size: once
J gene: TRBJ2-3
CDR3 DNA: TGTGTCAGCAGCACCCCCCTAGCGGGGGCCCTACACCGCACAGATACGCAGTATTTT
CDR3 protein: CVSSTPLAGALHRTDTQYF

V gene: TRBV6-2/TRBV6-3
D gene: -
clone size: -
J gene: TRBJ2-1
CDR3 DNA: TGTGCCAGCCGGGACGACTACAATGAGCAGTTCTTC
CDR3 protein: CASRDDYNEQFF

V gene: TRBV7-6
D gene: TRBD1
clone size: few
J gene: TRBJ2-1
CDR3 DNA: TGTGCCAGCAGCCTCGGGACAGGGGGCAGGGAGCAGTTCTTC
CDR3 protein: CASSLGTGGREQFF

V gene: TRBV19
D gene: -
clone size: -
J gene: TRBJ1-1
CDR3 DNA: TGTGCCAGTAGCCGAGGGACGCCGAACACTGAAGCTTTCTTT
CDR3 protein: CASSRGTPNTEAFF

V gene: TRBV19
D gene: -
clone size: few
J gene: TRBJ1-5
CDR3 DNA: TGTGCCAGTAGTGATCTCGGCCACCGGGGCAATCAGCCCCAGCATTTT
CDR3 protein: CASSDLGHRGNQPQHF

V gene: TRBV20-1
D gene: -
clone size: -
J gene: TRBJ1-6
CDR3 DNA: TGCAGTGCTAGTGACAGTTTGGAGTCACCCCTCCACTTT
CDR3 protein: CSASDSLESPLHF

V gene: TRBV6-6
D gene: -
clone size: few
J gene: TRBJ2-6
CDR3 DNA: TGTGCCAGCAGTTACTCTGGGGGGCCCACCTCTGGGGCCAACGTCCTGACTTTC
CDR3 protein: CASSYSGGPTSGANVLTF

V gene: TRBV27
D gene: TRBD1
clone size: -
J gene: TRBJ1-1
CDR3 DNA: TGTGCCAGCAGCCCGACAGGGGGGAGATTGACTGAAGCTTTCTTT
CDR3 protein: CASSPTGGRLTEAFF

V gene: TRBV4-1
D gene: -
clone size: -
J gene: TRBJ1-2
CDR3 DNA: TGCGCCAGCAGCCAAGATCGGGGGACCCATGGCTACACCTTC
CDR3 protein: CASSQDRGTHGYTF

V gene: TRBV19
D gene: -
clone size: -
J gene: TRBJ2-2
CDR3 DNA: TGTGCCAGTAGTATTAGCCCCGGGGAGCTGTTTTTT
CDR3 protein: CASSISPGELFF

V gene: TRBV29-1
D gene: -
clone size: -
J gene: TRBJ1-1
CDR3 DNA: TGCAGCGGCGGACATCGGGGTGAAGCTTTCTTT
CDR3 protein: CSGGHRGEAFF

V gene: TRBV5-1
D gene: -
clone size: -
J gene: TRBJ2-7
CDR3 DNA: TGCGCCAGCAGCGGGAGCGCGAGCGGTTCCTACGAGCAGTACTTC
CDR3 protein: CASSGSASGSYEQYF

V gene: TRBV27
D gene: -
clone size: -
J gene: TRBJ2-7
CDR3 DNA: TGTGCCAGCAAATTGACAGTGCCCTCCTACGAGCAGTACTTC
CDR3 protein: CASKLTVPSYEQYF

V gene: TRBV13
D gene: TRBD2
clone size: once
J gene: TRBJ2-1
CDR3 DNA: TGTGCCAGCAGCTTGAGCCTAGCGGGAGGGTTTCGAAATGAGCAGTTCTTC
CDR3 protein: CASSLSLAGGFRNEQFF

V gene: TRBV7-6
D gene: -
clone size: -
J gene: TRBJ2-7
CDR3 DNA: TGTGCCAGCAGCCCCGGGGAGATCTCCTACGAGCAGTACTTC
CDR3 protein: CASSPGEISYEQYF

V gene: TRBV7-2
D gene: -
clone size: few
J gene: TRBJ1-2
CDR3 DNA: TGTGCCAGCAGCTCCGGCGCATCCTATGGCTACACCTTC
CDR3 protein: CASSSGASYGYTF